These T cell receptor beta chains were read from a single sample in a study of blood T cells in healthy people across ages. TCRdb re-called the 5' RACE reads with MiXCR, one entry per CDR3 protein. The data contain some 1,000,000 distinct CDR3 sequences, 20% to 25% of them singletons. This sample also belongs to another study, concerning T cells of mothers and their children.

Source material: blood. Every receptor here comes from a girl aged 2-9 years in good health. Each CDR3 is given with its conserved first and last residue. Fields, in order: clone size, J gene, V gene, D gene, CDR3 DNA, CDR3 protein. A D gene is named only where the DNA matches it firmly. Rows may omit the clone size; those that give it use once, few, many or a size class.

NA	TRBJ2-7	TRBV12-3/TRBV12-4	NA	TGTGCCAGCAGTTTCGAGACAGTCTACGAGCAGTACTTC	CASSFETVYEQYF
NA	TRBJ2-5	TRBV5-4	NA	TGTGCCAGCAGCCTCGGAGGACACCTACAACTCCAAGAGACCCAGTACTTC	CASSLGGHLQLQETQYF
few	TRBJ2-1	TRBV6-2/TRBV6-3	NA	TGTGCCAGCGGGGATCCCTACAATGAGCAGTTCTTC	CASGDPYNEQFF
few	TRBJ2-1	TRBV5-1	NA	TGCGCCAGCAGCTTGGATGTGGATGAGCAGTTCTTC	CASSLDVDEQFF
NA	TRBJ1-2	TRBV7-9	NA	TGTGCCAGCAGCTTAGCGCATAAGGCCCCGTATGGCTACACCTTC	CASSLAHKAPYGYTF
many	TRBJ2-1	TRBV7-9	NA	TGTGCCAGCAGTTCCCGAGTCAATGAGCAGTTCTTC	CASSSRVNEQFF
few	TRBJ1-2	TRBV20-1	NA	TGCAGTGCTAGCTCACCCGCGTTCGGCTATGGCTACACCTTC	CSASSPAFGYGYTF
NA	TRBJ1-1	TRBV10-2	NA	TGCGCCAGCAGTGACGGCGTCACTGAAGCTTTCTTT	CASSDGVTEAFF
NA	TRBJ2-2	TRBV29-1	TRBD1	TGCAGCGGAAACAGGGGGACCGGGGAGCTGTTTTTT	CSGNRGTGELFF
few	TRBJ1-1	TRBV27	NA	TGTGCCAGCAGATTAAGTCGGGGAGTAGAAGCTTTCTTT	CASRLSRGVEAFF
few	TRBJ1-1	TRBV27	NA	TGTGCCAGCAGTGGGCACCTAGAACCCGAAGCTTTCTTT	CASSGHLEPEAFF
NA	TRBJ2-1	TRBV15	NA	TGTGCCACCAGCAGAGATTTTGGTGCTAGTTTTGAGCAGTTCTTC	CATSRDFGASFEQFF
few	TRBJ2-1	TRBV24-1	TRBD2	TGTGCCACCAGTGACCGCCGGGGACTAGCGGGCAGTGAGCAGTTCTTC	CATSDRRGLAGSEQFF
few	TRBJ1-4	TRBV12-3/TRBV12-4	TRBD1	TGTGCCAGCAGTCCAAAACAGGGGACGGGGGTAAAACTGTTTTTT	CASSPKQGTGVKLFF
NA	TRBJ2-1	TRBV14	NA	TGTGCCAGCAGCCAAGATGGGACTCCCGTCTACAATGAGCAGTTCTTC	CASSQDGTPVYNEQFF
few	TRBJ1-1	TRBV5-1	NA	TGCGCCAGCAGCTTGGCCTCAGGCTGGAACACTGAAGCTTTCTTT	CASSLASGWNTEAFF
NA	TRBJ2-5	TRBV5-5	TRBD2	TGTGCCAGCAGCCTTAGCGGGAGCCTCCAAGAGACCCAGTACTTC	CASSLSGSLQETQYF
NA	TRBJ1-2	TRBV29-1	NA	TGCAGCGTTTCCGGAGGCGACTCCGAAGGACTAGGCTACACCTTC	CSVSGGDSEGLGYTF
NA	TRBJ2-7	TRBV24-1	TRBD1	TGTGCCACCCGGGACAGAGATTCCTACGAGCAGTACTTC	CATRDRDSYEQYF
NA	TRBJ2-7	TRBV7-9	TRBD2	TGTGCCAGTAGCACTAGCGGGGGTACCTACGAGCAGTACTTC	CASSTSGGTYEQYF
NA	TRBJ2-4	TRBV11-2	NA	TGTGCCAGCAGGGGGGACAAAAACATTCAGTACTTC	CASRGDKNIQYF
NA	TRBJ2-3	TRBV12-3/TRBV12-4	NA	TGTGCCAGCAGCCCCGGGACAGTGGCGGGGGATGCGCAGTATTTT	CASSPGTVAGDAQYF
NA	TRBJ1-4	TRBV28	TRBD1	TGTGCCAGCAGTGCCGCCGGGACAGGGGATGAAAAACTGTTTTTT	CASSAAGTGDEKLFF
once	TRBJ2-1	TRBV6-6	NA	TGTGCCAGCAGTGTTACCTTGGGCGCCTACAATGAGCAGTTCTTC	CASSVTLGAYNEQFF
NA	TRBJ2-1	TRBV29-1	TRBD2	TGCAGCGTTCCTAAGATCAGCGGGGGAGTTTACAATGAGCAGTTCTTC	CSVPKISGGVYNEQFF
few	TRBJ2-5	TRBV27	NA	TGTGCCAGCATTCGGGACCAAGAGACCCAGTACTTC	CASIRDQETQYF
NA	TRBJ2-5	TRBV3-1	NA	TGTGCCAGCAGCCTGGCAGCCGAGGTTGGAAGAGGAGAGACCCAGTACTTC	CASSLAAEVGRGETQYF
few	TRBJ2-5	TRBV6-1	NA	TGTGCCAGCAGTGCCCGGATGGTCGAGGAGACCCAGTACTTC	CASSARMVEETQYF
NA	TRBJ1-5	TRBV27	TRBD1	TGTGCCAGCAGTATAAGACAGGGGAATCAGCCCCAGCATTTT	CASSIRQGNQPQHF
NA	TRBJ2-5	TRBV7-9	TRBD2	TGTGCCAGCAGCATTCGCGGGGGTGCGAGGGAGACCCAGTACTTC	CASSIRGGARETQYF
few	TRBJ2-4	TRBV4-3	NA	TGCGCCAGCAGCCAAGATTTCTTCACAAGGCCGTACTTC	CASSQDFFTRPYF
NA	TRBJ2-7	TRBV7-9	NA	TGTGCCAGCAGCTTAGCGGCAGCGTCCTACGAGCAGTACTTC	CASSLAAASYEQYF
NA	TRBJ2-5	TRBV29-1	NA	TGCAGCGTTGAAGTAGGAAAGACCCAGTACTTC	CSVEVGKTQYF
NA	TRBJ2-5	TRBV9	TRBD2	TGTGCCAGCAGCATCGGACTAGCCCTAGAGACCCAGTACTTC	CASSIGLALETQYF
NA	TRBJ1-1	TRBV7-8	NA	TGTGCCAGCAGCTTGATCCGTTTGAACACTGAAGCTTTCTTT	CASSLIRLNTEAFF
once	TRBJ2-7	TRBV6-2/TRBV6-3	NA	TGTGCCACCGAGACGGGACTCGCCTACGAGCAGTACTTC	CATETGLAYEQYF
few	TRBJ2-7	TRBV7-2	TRBD2	TGTGCCAGCAGCGATAGCGGGAGACCTCCTCTCGAGCAGTACTTC	CASSDSGRPPLEQYF
NA	TRBJ1-1	TRBV29-1	TRBD1	TGCGGCGGCACCACAGGGGGGATGACTGAAGCTTTCTTT	CGGTTGGMTEAFF
few	TRBJ2-1	TRBV20-1	NA	TGCAGTGCCACAGTCGGAATAACGAAGTTCTTC	CSATVGITKFF
few	TRBJ2-7	TRBV28	NA	TGTGCCAGCAGTTTCCCACTCCGACTGTTTGAGGGCACCTACGAGCAGTACTTC	CASSFPLRLFEGTYEQYF
NA	TRBJ2-5	TRBV3-1	TRBD2	TGTGCCAGCAGCCAAGATACGGGACTAGCCTCCGACGAGACCCAGTACTTC	CASSQDTGLASDETQYF
NA	TRBJ2-4	TRBV11-2	TRBD1	TGTGCCAGCAACACGGGACAGCTAAACATTCAGTACTTC	CASNTGQLNIQYF
few	TRBJ1-5	TRBV6-5	TRBD1	TGTGCCAGCAGTTTGAGACAGGGACTCAATCAGCCCCAGCATTTT	CASSLRQGLNQPQHF
NA	TRBJ2-3	TRBV6-6	TRBD1	TGTGCCAGCAGCCTCAATAGTGGGGACAGGGGCCCAGATACGCAGTATTTT	CASSLNSGDRGPDTQYF
NA	TRBJ1-1	TRBV27	NA	TGTGCCACCCTTTACAAGACCGGCCGTGGGAACATTGAAGCTTTCTTT	CATLYKTGRGNIEAFF
few	TRBJ2-1	TRBV20-1	NA	TGCAGTGCGGCACGGGAGTTGAATGAGCAGTTCTTC	CSAARELNEQFF
many	TRBJ2-5	TRBV3-1	NA	TGTGCCAGCAGCCAAGATCTCGGGGCCCGGGGGACCCAGTACTTC	CASSQDLGARGTQYF